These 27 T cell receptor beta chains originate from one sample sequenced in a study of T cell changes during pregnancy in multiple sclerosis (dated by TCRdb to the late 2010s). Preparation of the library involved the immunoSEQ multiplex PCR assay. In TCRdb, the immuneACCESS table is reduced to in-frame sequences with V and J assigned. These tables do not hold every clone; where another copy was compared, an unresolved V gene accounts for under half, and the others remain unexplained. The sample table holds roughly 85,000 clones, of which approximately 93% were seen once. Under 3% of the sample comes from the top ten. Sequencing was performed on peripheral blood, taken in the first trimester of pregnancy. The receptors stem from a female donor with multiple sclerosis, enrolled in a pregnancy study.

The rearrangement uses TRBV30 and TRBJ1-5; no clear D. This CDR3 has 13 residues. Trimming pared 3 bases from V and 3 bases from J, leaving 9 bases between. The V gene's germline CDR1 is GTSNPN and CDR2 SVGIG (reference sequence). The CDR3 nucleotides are TGTGCCTGGAGCACCAGTTTCAATCAGCCCCAGCATTTT. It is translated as CAWSTSFNQPQHF.

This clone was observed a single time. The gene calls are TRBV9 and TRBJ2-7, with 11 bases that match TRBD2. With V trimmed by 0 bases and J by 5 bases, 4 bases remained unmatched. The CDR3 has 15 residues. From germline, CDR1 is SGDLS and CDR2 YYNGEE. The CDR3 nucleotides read TGTGCCAGCAGCGTAGTAGCGGGAGGGCCCCACGAGCAGTACTTC. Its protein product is CASSVVAGGPHEQYF.

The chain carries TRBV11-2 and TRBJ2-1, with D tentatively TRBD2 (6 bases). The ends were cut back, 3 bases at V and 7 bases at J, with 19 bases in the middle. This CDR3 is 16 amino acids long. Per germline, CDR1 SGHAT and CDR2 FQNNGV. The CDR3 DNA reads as TGTGCCAGCAGCTTTCGGAGGGAAGGGCTGTGGAATGAGCAGTTCTTC. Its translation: CASSFRREGLWNEQFF. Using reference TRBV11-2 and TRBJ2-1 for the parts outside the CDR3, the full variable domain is EAGVAQSPRYKIIEKRQSVAFWCNPISGHATLYWYQQILGQGPKLLIQFQNNGVVDDSQLPKDRFSAERLKGVDSTLKIQPAKLEDSAVYLCASSFRREGLWNEQFFGPGTRLTVL.

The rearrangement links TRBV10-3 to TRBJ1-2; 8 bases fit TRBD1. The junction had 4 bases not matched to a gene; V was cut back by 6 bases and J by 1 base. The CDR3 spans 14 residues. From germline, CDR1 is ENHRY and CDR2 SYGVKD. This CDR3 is CAISIGQGNYGYTF. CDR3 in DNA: TGTGCCATCAGCATTGGACAGGGTAACTATGGCTACACCTTC.

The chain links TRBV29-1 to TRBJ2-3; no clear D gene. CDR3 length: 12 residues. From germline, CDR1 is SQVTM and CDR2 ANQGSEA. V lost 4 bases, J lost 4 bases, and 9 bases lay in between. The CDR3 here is CSVARAPDTQYF. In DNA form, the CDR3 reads TGCAGCGTTGCCCGCGCCCCAGATACGCAGTATTTT.

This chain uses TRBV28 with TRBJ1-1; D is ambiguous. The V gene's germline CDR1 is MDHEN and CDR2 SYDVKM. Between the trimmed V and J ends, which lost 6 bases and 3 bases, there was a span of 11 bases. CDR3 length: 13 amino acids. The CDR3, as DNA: TGTGCCAGCAGCCCCGGGAGACACACTGAAGCTTTCTTT. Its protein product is CASSPGRHTEAFF.

Written as DNA, the CDR3 is TGTGCCAGCAGCACATCCGCAGGGTTGAGTAATTCACCCCTCCACTTT. It specifies CASSTSAGLSNSPLHF. The chain links TRBV7-2 to TRBJ1-6; weak D call: TRBD1 (5 bases). The germline CDR1 and CDR2 sequences are SGHTA and FQGNSA. The germline V and J ends were trimmed by 5 bases and 6 bases, with 17 bases remaining between them. The CDR3 runs 16 residues.

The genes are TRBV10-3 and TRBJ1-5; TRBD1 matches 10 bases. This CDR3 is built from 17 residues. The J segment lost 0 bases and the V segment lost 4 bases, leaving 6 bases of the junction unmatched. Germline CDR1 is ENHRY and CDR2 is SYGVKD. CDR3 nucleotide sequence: TGTGCCATCAGTGCCGGGACAGGGGTCCGTAGCAATCAGCCCCAGCATTTT. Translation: CAISAGTGVRSNQPQHF.

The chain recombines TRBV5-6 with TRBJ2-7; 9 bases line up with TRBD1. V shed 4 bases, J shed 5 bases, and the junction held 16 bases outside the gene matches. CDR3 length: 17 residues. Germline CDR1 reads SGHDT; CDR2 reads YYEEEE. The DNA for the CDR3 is TGTGCCAGCAGCCGATGGGGTTACCGGGACAGGGACCACGAGCAGTACTTC. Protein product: CASSRWGYRDRDHEQYF. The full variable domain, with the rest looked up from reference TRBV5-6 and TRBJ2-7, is DAGVTQSPTHLIKTRGQQVTLRCSPKSGHDTVSWYQQALGQGPQFIFQYYEEEERQRGNFPDRFSGHQFPNYSSELNVNALLLGDSALYLCASSRWGYRDRDHEQYFGPGTRLTVT.

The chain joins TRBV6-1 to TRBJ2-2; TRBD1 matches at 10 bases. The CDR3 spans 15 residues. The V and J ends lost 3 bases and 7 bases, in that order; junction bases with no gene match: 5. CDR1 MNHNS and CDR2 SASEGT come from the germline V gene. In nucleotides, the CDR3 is TGTGCCAGCAGTGAGCGACAGGGGGCGAACGGGGAGCTGTTTTTT. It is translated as CASSERQGANGELFF.

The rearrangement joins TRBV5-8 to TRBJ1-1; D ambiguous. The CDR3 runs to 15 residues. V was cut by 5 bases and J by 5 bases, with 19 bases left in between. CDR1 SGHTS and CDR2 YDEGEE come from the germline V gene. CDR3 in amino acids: CASSQFAGGETEAFF. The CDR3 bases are TGTGCCAGCAGTCAGTTTGCGGGTGGGGAAACTGAAGCTTTCTTT.

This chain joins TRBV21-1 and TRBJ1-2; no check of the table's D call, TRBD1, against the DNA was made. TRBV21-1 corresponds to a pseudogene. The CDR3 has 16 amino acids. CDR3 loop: CASRTAGSSCGSGYTF. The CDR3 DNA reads TGTGCCAGCAGGACGGCAGGGTCGTCCTGTGGTTCTGGCTACACCTTC.

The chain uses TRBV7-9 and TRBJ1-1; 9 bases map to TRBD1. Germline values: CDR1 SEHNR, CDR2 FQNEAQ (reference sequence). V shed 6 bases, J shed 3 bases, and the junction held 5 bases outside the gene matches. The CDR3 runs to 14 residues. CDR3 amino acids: CASRDRTGDTEAFF. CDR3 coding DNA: TGTGCCAGCAGAGACCGGACAGGGGACACTGAAGCTTTCTTT.

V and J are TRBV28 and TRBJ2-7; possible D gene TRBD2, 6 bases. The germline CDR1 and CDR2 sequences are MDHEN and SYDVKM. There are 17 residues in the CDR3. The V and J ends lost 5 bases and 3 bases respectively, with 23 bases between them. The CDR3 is CASSRRVAVSQFYEQYF. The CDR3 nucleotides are TGTGCCAGCAGTAGGAGGGTAGCGGTCTCACAATTCTACGAGCAGTACTTC.

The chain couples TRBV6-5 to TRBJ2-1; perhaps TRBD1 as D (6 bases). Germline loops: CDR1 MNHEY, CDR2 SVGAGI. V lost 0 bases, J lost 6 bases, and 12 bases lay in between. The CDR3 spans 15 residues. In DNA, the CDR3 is TGTGCCAGCAGTTACTCATGGACAGTATCCAATGAGCAGTTCTTC. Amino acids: CASSYSWTVSNEQFF.

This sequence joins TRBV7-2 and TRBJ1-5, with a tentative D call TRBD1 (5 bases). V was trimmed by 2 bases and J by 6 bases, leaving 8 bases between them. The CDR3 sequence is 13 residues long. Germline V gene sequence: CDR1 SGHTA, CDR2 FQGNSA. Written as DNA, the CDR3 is TGTGCCAGCAGCTTACCAGGGCTTCAGCCCCAGCATTTT. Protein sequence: CASSLPGLQPQHF.

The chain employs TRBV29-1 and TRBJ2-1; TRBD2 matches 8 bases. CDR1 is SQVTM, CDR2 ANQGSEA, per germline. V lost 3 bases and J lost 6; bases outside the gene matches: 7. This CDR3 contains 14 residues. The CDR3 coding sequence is TGCAGCGTTGATCGGGAGGGCCGGGGCAATGAGCAGTTCTTC. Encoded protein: CSVDREGRGNEQFF.

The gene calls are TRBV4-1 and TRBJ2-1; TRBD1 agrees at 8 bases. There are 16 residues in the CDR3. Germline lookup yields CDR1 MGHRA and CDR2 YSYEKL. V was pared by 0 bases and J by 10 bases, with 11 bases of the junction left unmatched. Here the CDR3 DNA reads TGCGCCAGCAGCCAAGACCCGGGACAGGCAAAAGCCGAGCAGTTCTTC. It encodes CASSQDPGQAKAEQFF.

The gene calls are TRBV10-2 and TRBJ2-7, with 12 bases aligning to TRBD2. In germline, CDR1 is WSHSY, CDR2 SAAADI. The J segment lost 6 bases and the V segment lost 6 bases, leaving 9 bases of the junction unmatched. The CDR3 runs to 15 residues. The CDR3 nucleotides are TGCGCCAGCAGCGTGACTAGCGGGAGTGTCGGCGAGCAGTACTTC. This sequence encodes CASSVTSGSVGEQYF.

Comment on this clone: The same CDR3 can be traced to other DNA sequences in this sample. The CDR3 is CASSSDRGNQPQHF. The CDR3 DNA reads TGTGCCAGCAGCTCCGACAGGGGCAATCAGCCCCAGCATTTT. The genes are TRBV7-8 and TRBJ1-5, with TRBD1 matching 7 bases. V dropped 4 bases and J dropped 2; count of bases not matched to a gene: 2. Looked up from germline, CDR1 is SGHVS and CDR2 is FQNEAQ. The CDR3 has 14 amino acids.

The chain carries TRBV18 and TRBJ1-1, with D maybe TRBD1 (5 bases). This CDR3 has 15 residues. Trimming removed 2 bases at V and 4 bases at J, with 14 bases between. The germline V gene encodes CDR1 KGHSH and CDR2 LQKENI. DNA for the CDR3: TGTGCCAGCTCACCATCCAAGCAGGGATCCACTGAAGCTTTCTTT. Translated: CASSPSKQGSTEAFF.

The DNA of the CDR3 is TGTGCCAGCATTTCACCCCGGGGGACCAACGAGCAGTACTTC. This translates into CASISPRGTNEQYF. The V and J genes are TRBV2 and TRBJ2-7; TRBD2 might be the D (6 bases). The CDR3 loop spans 14 amino acids. The germline V and J ends were trimmed by 7 bases and 5 bases, with 18 bases remaining between them. Germline assignment: CDR1 SNHLY and CDR2 FYNNEI.

The DNA for the CDR3 is TGTGCCAGCAGCACCCGTCCGGGACTGGGTAATCAGCCCCAGCATTTT. Its protein is CASSTRPGLGNQPQHF. The chain has TRBV7-8 and TRBJ1-5; a weak D match, TRBD1 (5 bases). In germline, CDR1 is SGHVS, CDR2 FQNEAQ. Deletions cut 5 bases from V and 4 bases from J, with 18 bases between. The CDR3 is made up of 16 amino acids. The variable domain in full, completed from reference TRBV7-8 and TRBJ1-5, reads GAGVSQSPRYKVAKRGQDVALRCDPISGHVSLFWYQQALGQGPEFLTYFQNEAQLDKSGLPSDRFFAERPEGSVSTLKIQRTQQEDSAVYLCASSTRPGLGNQPQHFGDGTRLSIL.

CDR3 coding DNA: TGTGCCAGCAACACAGCGGGAGGGAACACCGGGGAGCTGTTTTTT. It encodes CASNTAGGNTGELFF. This chain connects TRBV6-5 to TRBJ2-2; 9 bases agree with TRBD2. CDR1 MNHEY and CDR2 SVGAGI come from the germline V gene. The CDR3 spans 15 residues. Losses at the gene ends were 7 bases for V and 1 base for J; bases not matched to a gene: 4.

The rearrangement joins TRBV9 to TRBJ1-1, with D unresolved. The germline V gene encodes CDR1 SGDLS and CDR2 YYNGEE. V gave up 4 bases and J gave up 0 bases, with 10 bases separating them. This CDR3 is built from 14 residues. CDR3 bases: TGTGCCAGCAGCCCTTATGGCATGAACACTGAAGCTTTCTTT. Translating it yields CASSPYGMNTEAFF.

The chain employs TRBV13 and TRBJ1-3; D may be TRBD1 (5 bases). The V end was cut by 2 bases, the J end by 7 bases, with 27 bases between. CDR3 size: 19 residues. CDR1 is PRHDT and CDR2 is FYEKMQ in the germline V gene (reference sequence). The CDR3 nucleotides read TGTGCCAGCAGCTTAACAGGTCTCTCGGCAGTCCCCACCGCGAACACCATATATTTT. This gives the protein CASSLTGLSAVPTANTIYF.

CDR3 sequence: CASSPRTDYSYEQYF. In nucleotides, the CDR3 is TGCGCCAGCAGTCCCCGGACGGACTACTCCTACGAGCAGTACTTC. V usage is TRBV4-3 and J usage is TRBJ2-7, with D perhaps TRBD2 (6 bases). The germline gives CDR1 LGHNA, CDR2 YSLEER. Trimming removed 6 bases from V and 0 bases from J, with 15 bases in between. The CDR3 length is 15 residues.